Sequencing of this T cell receptor beta chain was carried out in a study of blood T cell repertoires in COVID-19. Looking at the study overall: Whether acute or convalescent, the COVID-19 samples came from the United States, Italy and Spain. Sample material is recorded as cDNA or gDNA derived from T cells, B-cell-depleted T cells, or PBMCs.

Original analysis: Reference gene primer amplification gave nucleated cell count estimates. Profiling relied on immunoSEQ multiplex PCR, and the TCRdb table lists in-frame clones only, not all of them. V, J and clone size are those of that table, while D and trimming were read from the DNA. The data contain around 400,000 clones, around nine tenths of them seen just once; the ten biggest clones take up 1.4% to 1.5%. The germline gives CDR1 MNHEY, CDR2 SMNVEV (reference sequence). This CDR3 is built from 14 residues. Trimming cost V 3 bases and J 6 bases, with 13 bases left between them. This chain connects TRBV27 to TRBJ2-3; unclear D gene. The sample comprised PBMCs or T cells enriched from blood (not recorded which). The receptor was isolated from a woman under 30 who had been exposed to COVID-19. The CDR3 here is CASSFGFATDTQYF. Written as DNA, the CDR3 is TGTGCCAGCAGTTTCGGTTTTGCGACTGATACGCAGTATTTT.